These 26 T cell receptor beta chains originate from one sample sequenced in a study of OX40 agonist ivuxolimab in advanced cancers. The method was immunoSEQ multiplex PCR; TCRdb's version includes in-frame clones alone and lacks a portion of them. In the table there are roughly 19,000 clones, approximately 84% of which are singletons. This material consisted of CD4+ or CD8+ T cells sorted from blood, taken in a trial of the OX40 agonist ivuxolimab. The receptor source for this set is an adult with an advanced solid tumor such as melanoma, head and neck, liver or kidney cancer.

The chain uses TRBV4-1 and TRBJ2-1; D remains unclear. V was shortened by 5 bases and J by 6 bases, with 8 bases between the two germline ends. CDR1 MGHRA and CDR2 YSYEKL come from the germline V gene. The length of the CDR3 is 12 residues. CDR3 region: CASSMTINEQFF. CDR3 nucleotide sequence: TGCGCCAGCAGCATGACAATCAATGAGCAGTTCTTC.

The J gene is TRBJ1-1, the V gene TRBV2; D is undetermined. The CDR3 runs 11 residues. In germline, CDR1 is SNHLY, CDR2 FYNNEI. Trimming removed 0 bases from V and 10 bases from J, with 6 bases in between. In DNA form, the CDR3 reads TGTGCCAGCAGTGAAGCGAGCATAGCTTTCTTT. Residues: CASSEASIAFF.

DNA for the CDR3: TGTGCCAGCAGCGCCTGGGTGGGGGGCACCGGGGAGCTGTTTTTT. Residues: CASSAWVGGTGELFF. The chain carries TRBV7-2 and TRBJ2-2; TRBD2 might be the D (6 bases). The ends were cut back, 5 bases at V and 4 bases at J, with 14 bases in the middle. Germline values: CDR1 SGHTA, CDR2 FQGNSA. The CDR3 sequence is 15 residues long. Based on the CDR3 plus reference TRBV7-2 and TRBJ2-2, the full variable domain is GAGVSQSPSNKVTEKGKDVELRCDPISGHTALYWYRQSLGQGLEFLIYFQGNSAPDKSGLPSDRFSAERTGGSVSTLTIQRTQQEDSAVYLCASSAWVGGTGELFFGEGSRLTVL.

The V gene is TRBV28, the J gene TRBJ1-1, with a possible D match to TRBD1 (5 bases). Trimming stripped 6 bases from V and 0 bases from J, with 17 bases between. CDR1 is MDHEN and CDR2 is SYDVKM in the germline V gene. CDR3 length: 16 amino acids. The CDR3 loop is CASRPPLQVMNTEAFF. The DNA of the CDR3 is TGTGCCAGCAGGCCGCCCTTACAGGTCATGAACACTGAAGCTTTCTTT.

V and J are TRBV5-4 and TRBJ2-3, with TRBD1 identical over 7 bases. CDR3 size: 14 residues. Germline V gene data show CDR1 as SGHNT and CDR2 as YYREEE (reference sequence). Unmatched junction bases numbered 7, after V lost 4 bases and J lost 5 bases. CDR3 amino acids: CASSIDRAEDTQYF. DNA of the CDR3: TGTGCCAGCAGCATAGACAGGGCGGAAGATACGCAGTATTTT.

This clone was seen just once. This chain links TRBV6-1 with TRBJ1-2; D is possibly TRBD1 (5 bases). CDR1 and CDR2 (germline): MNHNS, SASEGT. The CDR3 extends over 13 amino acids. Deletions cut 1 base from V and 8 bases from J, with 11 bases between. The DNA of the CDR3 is TGTGCCAGCAGTGAAGGGGACCTTCTAGGCTACACCTTC. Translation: CASSEGDLLGYTF.

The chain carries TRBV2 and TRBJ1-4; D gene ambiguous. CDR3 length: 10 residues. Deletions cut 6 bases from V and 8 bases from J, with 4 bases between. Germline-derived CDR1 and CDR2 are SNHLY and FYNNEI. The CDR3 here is CASRGEKLFF. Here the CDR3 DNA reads TGTGCCAGCAGGGGGGAAAAACTGTTTTTT.

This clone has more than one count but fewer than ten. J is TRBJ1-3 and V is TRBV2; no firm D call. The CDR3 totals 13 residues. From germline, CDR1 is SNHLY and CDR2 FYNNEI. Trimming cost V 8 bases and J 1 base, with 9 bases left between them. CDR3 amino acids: CASSSASGNTIYF. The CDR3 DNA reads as TGTGCCAGCTCGTCTGCTTCTGGAAACACCATATATTTT.

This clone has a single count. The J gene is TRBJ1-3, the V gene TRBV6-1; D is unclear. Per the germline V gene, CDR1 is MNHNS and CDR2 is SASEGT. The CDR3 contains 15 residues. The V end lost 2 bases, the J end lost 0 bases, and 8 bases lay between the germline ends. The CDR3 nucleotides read TGTGCCAGCAGTGAATCGGGGAGCTCTGGAAACACCATATATTTT. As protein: CASSESGSSGNTIYF.

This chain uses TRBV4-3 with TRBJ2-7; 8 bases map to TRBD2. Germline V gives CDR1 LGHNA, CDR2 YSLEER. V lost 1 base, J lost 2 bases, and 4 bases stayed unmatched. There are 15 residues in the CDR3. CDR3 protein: CASSQALGGAYEQYF. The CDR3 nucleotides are TGCGCCAGCAGCCAAGCCCTCGGGGGGGCCTACGAGCAGTACTTC.

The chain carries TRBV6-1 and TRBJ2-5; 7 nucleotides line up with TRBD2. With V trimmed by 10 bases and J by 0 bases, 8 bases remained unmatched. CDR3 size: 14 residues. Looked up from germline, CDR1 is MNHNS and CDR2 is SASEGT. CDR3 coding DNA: TGTGCCACAAAGATGGCGGGGGACCAAGAGACCCAGTACTTC. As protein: CATKMAGDQETQYF.

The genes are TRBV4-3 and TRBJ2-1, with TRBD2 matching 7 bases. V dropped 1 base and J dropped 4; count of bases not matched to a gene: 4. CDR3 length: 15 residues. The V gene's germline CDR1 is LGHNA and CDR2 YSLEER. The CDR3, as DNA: TGCGCCAGCAGCCAAGGACGGGGGGAATACAATGAGCAGTTCTTC. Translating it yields CASSQGRGEYNEQFF.

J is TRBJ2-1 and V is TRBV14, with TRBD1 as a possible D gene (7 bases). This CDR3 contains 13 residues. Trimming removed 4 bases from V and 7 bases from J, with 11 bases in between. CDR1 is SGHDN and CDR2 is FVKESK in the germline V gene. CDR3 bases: TGTGCCAGCAGCCCGACAGGGAGGAATGAGCAGTTCTTC. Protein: CASSPTGRNEQFF.

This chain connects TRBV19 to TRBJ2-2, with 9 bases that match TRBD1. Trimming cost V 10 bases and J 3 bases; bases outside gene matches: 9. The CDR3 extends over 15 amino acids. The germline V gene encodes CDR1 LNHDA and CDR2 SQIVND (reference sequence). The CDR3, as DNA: TGTGCCACCGAAACGACAGGGGGGTACACCGGGGAGCTGTTTTTT. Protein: CATETTGGYTGELFF. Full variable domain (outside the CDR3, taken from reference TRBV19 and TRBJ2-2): DGGITQSPKYLFRKEGQNVTLSCEQNLNHDAMYWYRQDPGQGLRLIYYSQIVNDFQKGDIAEGYSVSREKKESFPLTVTSAQKNPTAFYLCATETTGGYTGELFFGEGSRLTVL.

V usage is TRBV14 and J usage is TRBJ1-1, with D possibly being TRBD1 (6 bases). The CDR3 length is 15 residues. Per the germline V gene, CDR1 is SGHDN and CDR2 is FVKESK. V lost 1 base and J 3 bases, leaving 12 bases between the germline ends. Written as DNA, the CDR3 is TGTGCCAGCAGCCAAGTTTGGGGGGCTGACACTGAAGCTTTCTTT. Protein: CASSQVWGADTEAFF. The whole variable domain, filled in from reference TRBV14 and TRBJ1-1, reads EAGVTQFPSHSVIEKGQTVTLRCDPISGHDNLYWYRRVMGKEIKFLLHFVKESKQDESGMPNNRFLAERTGGTYSTLKVQPAELEDSGVYFCASSQVWGADTEAFFGQGTRLTVV.

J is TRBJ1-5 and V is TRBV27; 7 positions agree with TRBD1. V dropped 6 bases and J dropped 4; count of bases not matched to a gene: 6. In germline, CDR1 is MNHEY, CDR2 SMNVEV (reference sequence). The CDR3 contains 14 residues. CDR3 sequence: CASRIGTENQPQHF. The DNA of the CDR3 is TGTGCCAGCAGGATCGGGACAGAGAATCAGCCCCAGCATTTT.

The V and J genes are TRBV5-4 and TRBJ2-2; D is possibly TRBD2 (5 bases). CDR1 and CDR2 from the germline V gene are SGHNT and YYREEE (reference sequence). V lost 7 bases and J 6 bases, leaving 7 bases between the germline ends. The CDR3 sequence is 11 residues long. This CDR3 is CASAEAGELFF. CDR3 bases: TGTGCCAGCGCGGAGGCCGGGGAGCTGTTTTTT.

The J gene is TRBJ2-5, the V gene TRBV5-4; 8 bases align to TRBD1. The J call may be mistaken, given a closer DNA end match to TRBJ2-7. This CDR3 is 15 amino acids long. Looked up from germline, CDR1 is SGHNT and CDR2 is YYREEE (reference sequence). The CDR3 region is CASSQGETGAYEQYF. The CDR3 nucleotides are TGTGCCAGCAGCCAAGGGGAGACAGGGGCCTACGAGCAGTACTTC.

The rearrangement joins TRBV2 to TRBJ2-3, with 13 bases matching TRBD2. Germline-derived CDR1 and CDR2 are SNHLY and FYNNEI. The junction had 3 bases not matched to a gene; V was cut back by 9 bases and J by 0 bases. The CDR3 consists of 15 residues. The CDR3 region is CARTSGGTSTDTQYF. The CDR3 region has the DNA TGTGCCAGGACTAGCGGGGGGACTAGCACAGATACGCAGTATTTT.

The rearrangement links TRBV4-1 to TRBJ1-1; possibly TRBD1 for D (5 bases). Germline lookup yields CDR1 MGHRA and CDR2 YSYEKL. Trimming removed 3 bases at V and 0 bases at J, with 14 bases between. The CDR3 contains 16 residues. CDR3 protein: CASSHAGAVMNTEAFF. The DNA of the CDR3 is TGCGCCAGCAGCCATGCCGGGGCCGTTATGAACACTGAAGCTTTCTTT.

The CDR3 coding sequence is TGTGCCAGCAGCGCCCCTGGGCAGGGAAATCAGCCCCAGCATTTT. It codes for CASSAPGQGNQPQHF. V and J are TRBV5-6 and TRBJ1-5; a possible D gene is TRBD1 (5 bases). With 4 bases removed from V and 4 bases from J, the gap between germline ends came to 15 bases. CDR3 size: 15 residues. In germline, CDR1 is SGHDT, CDR2 YYEEEE.

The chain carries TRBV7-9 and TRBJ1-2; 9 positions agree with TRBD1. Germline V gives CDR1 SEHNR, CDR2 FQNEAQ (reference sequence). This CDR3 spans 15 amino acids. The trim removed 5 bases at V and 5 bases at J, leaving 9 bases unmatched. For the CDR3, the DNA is TGTGCCAGCAGCGGACAGACAGGGGGTTGGTATGGCTACACCTTC. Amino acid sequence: CASSGQTGGWYGYTF.

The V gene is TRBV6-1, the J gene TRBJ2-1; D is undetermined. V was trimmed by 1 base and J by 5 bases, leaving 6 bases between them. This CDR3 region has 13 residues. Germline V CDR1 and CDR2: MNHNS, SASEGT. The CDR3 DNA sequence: TGTGCCAGCAGTGAAGACAGTCACAATGAGCAGTTCTTC. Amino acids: CASSEDSHNEQFF.

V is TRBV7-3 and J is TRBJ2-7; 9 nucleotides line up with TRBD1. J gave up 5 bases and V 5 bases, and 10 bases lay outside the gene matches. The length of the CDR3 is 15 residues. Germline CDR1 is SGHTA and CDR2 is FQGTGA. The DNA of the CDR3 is TGTGCCAGCAGCCCGGGGACAGGGTCTAGGGACGAGCAGTACTTC. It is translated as CASSPGTGSRDEQYF.

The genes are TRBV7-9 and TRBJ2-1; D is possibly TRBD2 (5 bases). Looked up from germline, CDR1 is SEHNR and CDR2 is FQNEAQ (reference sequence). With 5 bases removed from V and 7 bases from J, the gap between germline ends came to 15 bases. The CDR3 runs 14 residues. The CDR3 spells CASSQRTGSNEQFF. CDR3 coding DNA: TGTGCCAGCAGCCAAAGGACTGGTAGTAATGAGCAGTTCTTC.

CDR3 DNA sequence: TGTGCCACCTCGCTCGGGCCGGGACACCCAGATGGCTACACCTTC. Its protein product is CATSLGPGHPDGYTF. The chain employs TRBV19 and TRBJ1-2; tentatively, D is TRBD1 (6 bases). The ends were cut back, 10 bases at V and 6 bases at J, with 24 bases in the middle. Per germline, CDR1 LNHDA and CDR2 SQIVND (reference sequence). The CDR3 length is 15 residues.